Below, 30 T cell receptor beta chains from the same sample are listed, as sequenced in a study of T-cell reconstitution after alpha-beta-depleted transplantation in children. The TCRbeta library was prepared with unique molecular identifiers. TCRdb redid the calling of the PCR reads with MiXCR, one entry per CDR3 protein. The sample has more than 200,000 distinct CDR3 sequences; 9% to 10% are singletons. The input for sequencing was PBMCs from the stem cell graft donor, taken from the stem cell graft. These receptor sequences come from a human donor who donated a stem cell graft to a child with SCID.

This clonotype was seen repeatedly, ten times or more. The rearrangement links TRBV5-1 to TRBJ2-7; weak D call: TRBD2 (6 bases). Trimming cost V 2 bases and J 5 bases, with 8 bases left between them. CDR3 length: 12 amino acids. The V gene's germline CDR1 is SGHRS and CDR2 YFSETQ. The CDR3 nucleotides read TGCGCCAGCAGCTTCTGGGGGGACGAGCAGTACTTC. Amino acid sequence: CASSFWGDEQYF.

This clonotype was seen ten or more times. This chain joins TRBV20-1 and TRBJ2-5, with D possibly called TRBD1 or TRBD2 (5 bases each). V lost 1 base and J 7 bases, leaving 16 bases between the germline ends. This CDR3 has 14 residues. Germline loops: CDR1 DFQATT, CDR2 SNEGSKA (reference sequence). For the CDR3, the DNA is TGCAGTGCTAGAGTGGTAGCCCGGGGCGGGACCCAGTACTTC. Protein sequence: CSARVVARGGTQYF.

This clonotype was recorded at least ten times. The V gene is TRBV12-3 or TRBV12-4, the J gene TRBJ1-2; D unresolved. Trimming removed 8 bases at V and 7 bases at J, with 17 bases between. The CDR3 loop spans 13 amino acids. The CDR3 bases are TGTGCCAGCGCCATCCAAGGTACTACTGGCTACACCTTC. Its protein is CASAIQGTTGYTF.

This clonotype occurred many times. The chain employs TRBV11-2 and TRBJ2-3, with D possibly being TRBD2 (5 bases). The V and J ends lost 3 bases and 0 bases respectively, with 16 bases between them. Germline CDR1 SGHAT, CDR2 FQNNGV. The CDR3 extends over 17 amino acids. CDR3 coding DNA: TGTGCCAGCAGCTTGGATGAGGACTCTTCTAGCACAGATACGCAGTATTTT. It is translated as CASSLDEDSSSTDTQYF.

There are many counts of this clonotype. The chain has TRBV7-2 and TRBJ1-2; possibly TRBD1 for D (5 bases). Germline CDR1 is SGHTA and CDR2 is FQGNSA. This CDR3 contains 13 residues. Trimming shortened V by 4 bases and J by 14 bases, and 20 bases separated the two germline ends. CDR3 sequence (DNA): TGTGCCAGCAGCTCCCACCGGGACGAGCCTTATACCTTC. This sequence encodes CASSSHRDEPYTF. The full variable domain, with the rest looked up from reference TRBV7-2 and TRBJ1-2, is GAGVSQSPSNKVTEKGKDVELRCDPISGHTALYWYRQSLGQGLEFLIYFQGNSAPDKSGLPSDRFSAERTGGSVSTLTIQRTQQEDSAVYLCASSSHRDEPYTFGSGTRLTVV.

This clonotype occurred many times. The chain uses TRBV3-1 and TRBJ1-1; D remains unclear. Germline lookup yields CDR1 LGHDT and CDR2 YNNKEL (reference sequence). The CDR3 is 12 amino acids. The germline V and J ends were trimmed by 3 bases and 3 bases, with 5 bases remaining between them. CDR3 bases: TGTGCCAGCAGCCAGGGGTACACTGAAGCTTTCTTT. Encoded protein: CASSQGYTEAFF.

This sequence joins TRBV5-5 and TRBJ2-7; no clear D gene. Trimming pared 4 bases from V and 12 bases from J, leaving 17 bases between. CDR1 SGHKS and CDR2 YYEKEE come from the germline V gene (reference sequence). This CDR3 is 12 amino acids long. CDR3 protein: CASSQNGHMRYF. CDR3 coding DNA: TGTGCCAGCAGCCAAAATGGGCATATGCGGTACTTC.

With respect to this clonotype: A read error may be the cause here, since a much bigger clone is one base away. The chain carries TRBV27 and TRBJ2-4; tentative D call: TRBD2 (5 bases). Germline CDR1 MNHEY, CDR2 SMNVEV (reference sequence). The CDR3 has 15 amino acids. CDR3 bases: TGTGCCAGCAGTCCCCAGTCCCTAGCCAAAAACATTCAGTCCTTC. Protein sequence: CASSPQSLAKNIQSF.

This clonotype was picked up many times. The CDR3 coding sequence is TGCAGTGTCCTATCCCTTCTAGCGGGGGGTTATGAGACCCAGTACTTC. Translating gives CSVLSLLAGGYETQYF. This chain uses TRBV20-1 with TRBJ2-5; 11 positions agree with TRBD2. Trimming removed 7 bases from V and 5 bases from J; junction bases left unmatched: 15. The CDR3 contains 16 residues. Germline CDR1 DFQATT, CDR2 SNEGSKA (reference sequence).

This clonotype was found many times. The genes are TRBV3-1 and TRBJ2-1; D is possibly TRBD1 (5 bases). Germline CDR1 is LGHDT and CDR2 is YNNKEL (reference sequence). The CDR3 loop spans 15 amino acids. V lost 4 bases and J 2 bases, leaving 12 bases between the germline ends. This CDR3 reads CASSPDSATYNEQFF. CDR3 DNA: TGTGCCAGCAGCCCCGACAGTGCCACCTACAATGAGCAGTTCTTC.

This clonotype occurred many times. The rearrangement links TRBV5-5 to TRBJ2-5; D ambiguous. Deletions cut 0 bases from V and 2 bases from J, with 5 bases between. Germline CDR1 and CDR2: SGHKS and YYEKEE (reference sequence). The CDR3 spans 13 residues. CDR3: CASSLGAQETQYF. The CDR3 region has the DNA TGTGCCAGCAGCTTGGGGGCTCAAGAGACCCAGTACTTC.

Points on this clonotype: A much larger clonotype is one base distant, so this may be a read error. The chain carries TRBV3-1 and TRBJ2-3; D call uncertain. CDR3 length: 14 residues. Germline-derived CDR1 and CDR2 are LGHDT and YNNKEL (reference sequence). V dropped 5 bases and J dropped 1 base, with 10 bases sitting between them. The CDR3 loop reads CASSYHLGTDTQYF. The CDR3, as DNA: TGTGCCAGCAGCTATCACCTTGGCACAGATACGCAGTATTTT.

Many counts were recorded for this clonotype. This chain connects TRBV5-1 to TRBJ1-1; 12 bases are a match to TRBD1. Looked up from germline, CDR1 is SGHRS and CDR2 is YFSETQ. The CDR3 is made up of 18 amino acids. V was clipped by 3 bases and J by 4 bases; unmatched bases: 13. The CDR3 loop is CASSSTGTGGILGTEAFF. The DNA for the CDR3 is TGCGCCAGCAGCTCCACCGGGACAGGGGGCATATTGGGCACTGAAGCTTTCTTT.

This clonotype was picked up many times. The chain carries TRBV29-1 and TRBJ1-1; D is ambiguous. V lost 4 bases and J 5 bases, leaving 23 bases between the germline ends. The CDR3 runs 16 residues. Germline lookup yields CDR1 SQVTM and CDR2 ANQGSEA. The CDR3 coding sequence is TGCAGCGTTGGCCCAGTCCGAGCCGCCTCGGGGACTGAAGCTTTCTTT. Its protein is CSVGPVRAASGTEAFF.

This clonotype turned up a few times. This clone may be a read error of a much larger clone one base away. The chain joins TRBV5-1 to TRBJ2-7, with a weak D call TRBD2 (6 bases). Germline V gene lookup returns CDR1 SGHRS and CDR2 YFSETQ. This CDR3 region has 13 residues. CDR3 loop: CASAGLHSYEQSF. In nucleotides, the CDR3 is TGCGCCAGCGCGGGACTCCACTCCTACGAGCAGTCCTTC.

This clonotype was seen ten or more times. The chain has TRBV5-1 and TRBJ2-1; the match to TRBD2 covers 9 bases. The trim removed 4 bases at V and 8 bases at J, leaving 7 bases unmatched. This CDR3 is 14 amino acids long. In germline, CDR1 is SGHRS, CDR2 YFSETQ. CDR3 in amino acids: CASSPGTSHHEQFF. The DNA for the CDR3 is TGCGCCAGCAGCCCGGGGACTAGCCACCATGAGCAGTTCTTC.

This clonotype was seen at least ten times. V gene TRBV19 combines with J gene TRBJ1-2; weak D call: TRBD1 (5 bases). Per the germline V gene, CDR1 is LNHDA and CDR2 is SQIVND (reference sequence). Deletions cut 0 bases from V and 7 bases from J, with 18 bases between. The CDR3 runs to 16 residues. CDR3 coding DNA: TGTGCCAGTAGTATAGAGGGGGACGTCGTATGGACTGGCTACACCTTC. Protein: CASSIEGDVVWTGYTF.

This clonotype has more than one count but fewer than ten. V is TRBV4-2 and J is TRBJ2-7; D call uncertain. CDR3 length equals 13 residues. The ends were cut back, 2 bases at V and 4 bases at J, with 9 bases in the middle. Germline values: CDR1 LGHNA, CDR2 YNFKEQ. The CDR3: CASSQQVDYEQYF. The CDR3 bases are TGTGCCAGCAGCCAACAGGTGGATTACGAGCAGTACTTC.

This clonotype was seen ten or more times. This chain links TRBV5-1 with TRBJ2-1; D unclear. This CDR3 is 12 amino acids long. Germline loops: CDR1 SGHRS, CDR2 YFSETQ. V shed 4 bases and J shed 15 bases, with 17 bases lying between them. CDR3 bases: TGCGCCAGCAGCCCAGAAATGAATTTATGGTTCTTC. Its protein product is CASSPEMNLWFF.

In its sample, this clonotype was seen many times. The genes are TRBV7-8 and TRBJ2-2; either TRBD1 or TRBD2 may supply D (5 bases each). The V and J ends lost 3 bases and 5 bases respectively, with 19 bases between them. Germline CDR1 is SGHVS and CDR2 is FQNEAQ. CDR3 length equals 17 residues. Here the CDR3 reads CASSFLPGPEGTGELFF. Here the CDR3 DNA reads TGTGCCAGCAGCTTCCTTCCGGGACCAGAAGGGACCGGGGAGCTGTTTTTT.

The chain joins TRBV30 to TRBJ2-7; no firm D call. Germline-derived CDR1 and CDR2 are GTSNPN and SVGIG (reference sequence). The CDR3 length is 16 residues. Trimming left V 1 base short and J 0 bases short, with 16 bases between. The CDR3 DNA sequence: TGTGCCTGGAGTGACGAACGGGCGGCCAGCTCCTACGAGCAGTACTTC. The encoded protein is CAWSDERAASSYEQYF.

This clonotype was detected many times. The genes are TRBV12-3 or TRBV12-4 and TRBJ1-5, with D possibly matching TRBD1 (6 bases). Trimming left V 6 bases short and J 1 base short, with 10 bases between. The CDR3 has 14 amino acids. CDR3 region: CASRPGTSNQPQHF. CDR3 nucleotides: TGTGCCAGCAGACCCGGGACAAGCAATCAGCCCCAGCATTTT.

This clonotype has a count of ten or more. This rearrangement joins TRBV20-1 to TRBJ2-7; 9 bases are a match to TRBD1. The CDR3 length is 13 residues. Trimming removed 5 bases from V and 3 bases from J; junction bases left unmatched: 5. Germline CDR1 DFQATT, CDR2 SNEGSKA (reference sequence). In DNA form, the CDR3 reads TGCAGTGCTGGACAGGGGCGATACTACGAGCAGTACTTC. Translation: CSAGQGRYYEQYF.

This clonotype was seen repeatedly, ten times or more. The DNA is omitted, as the CDR3 cannot be located on it reliably, and the CDR3 follows TCRdb's listing. The chain joins TRBV27 to TRBJ1-1; the table's D call, TRBD1, has no DNA check behind it. Germline V gene data show CDR1 as MNHEY and CDR2 as SMNVEV (reference sequence). The CDR3 has 16 amino acids, counting both end residues. The CDR3 loop reads CASSFLAGGRNTEAFF.

This clonotype was seen at least ten times. V usage is TRBV6-1 and J usage is TRBJ1-2, with TRBD1 as a possible D gene (6 bases). The ends were cut back, 6 bases at V and 4 bases at J, with 18 bases in the middle. CDR3 size: 15 residues. Per the germline V gene, CDR1 is MNHNS and CDR2 is SASEGT. The CDR3 bases are TGTGCCAGCAGGCCCGGGCGGGGGGGCGGCTATGGCTACACCTTC. Translated, it gives CASRPGRGGGYGYTF.

This clonotype came up many times. V usage is TRBV20-1 and J usage is TRBJ2-2; D might be TRBD1 (5 bases). This CDR3 is built from 19 residues. The V gene's germline CDR1 is DFQATT and CDR2 SNEGSKA (reference sequence). V shed 0 bases and J shed 0 bases, with 20 bases lying between them. CDR3 coding DNA: TGCAGTGCTAGAGATTTAGGCGCCAGGGCGACCGCGAACACCGGGGAGCTGTTTTTT. Protein: CSARDLGARATANTGELFF.

This clonotype was seen ten or more times. The J gene is TRBJ2-7, the V gene TRBV20-1, with TRBD1 matching 9 bases. V gave up 5 bases and J gave up 2 bases; unmatched junction bases: 4. This CDR3 is built from 13 residues. CDR1 and CDR2 (germline): DFQATT, SNEGSKA (reference sequence). CDR3 residues: CSAGTGSPYEQYF. CDR3 nucleotide sequence: TGCAGTGCTGGGACAGGGTCTCCCTACGAGCAGTACTTC.

The chain combines TRBV3-1 with TRBJ2-7, with 10 nucleotides matching TRBD1. With V trimmed by 4 bases and J by 5 bases, 5 bases remained unmatched. The CDR3 spans 14 residues. Germline CDR1 reads LGHDT; CDR2 reads YNNKEL (reference sequence). The CDR3 bases are TGTGCCAGCAGCCGGGGACAGGGGTCCAACGAGCAGTACTTC. Protein: CASSRGQGSNEQYF.

V gene TRBV20-1 combines with J gene TRBJ1-1; the D gene is possibly TRBD1 (5 bases). V dropped 2 bases and J dropped 7 bases, with 17 bases sitting between them. Germline V gene sequence: CDR1 DFQATT, CDR2 SNEGSKA (reference sequence). The CDR3 length is 14 residues. Here the CDR3 DNA reads TGCAGTGCTAGAAGGGGACCTCGTCCCTTTGAAGCTTTCTTT. Its protein product is CSARRGPRPFEAFF.

This clonotype was counted ten times or more. The chain employs TRBV7-2 and TRBJ2-4; TRBD1 aligns across 12 bases. Looked up from germline, CDR1 is SGHTA and CDR2 is FQGNSA. The CDR3 sequence is 17 residues long. V gave up 6 bases and J gave up 1 base; unmatched junction bases: 7. CDR3 region: CASSLAGTGGAKNIQYF. The CDR3 bases are TGTGCCAGCAGTCTGGCCGGGACAGGGGGCGCCAAAAACATTCAGTACTTC.